Below, 19 T cell receptor beta chains from the same sample are listed, as sequenced in a study of response to subunit inactivated influenza vaccine. Using its own MiXCR run on the RT-PCR reads, TCRdb lists one record per CDR3 protein. This sample yields approximately 680,000 distinct CDR3 sequences, of which approximately 14% are seen a single time; roughly 12% belongs to the top ten. Sample: PBMCs from blood, taken approximately 12 days after vaccination. These TCRs come from a man in his forties or fifties who received an inactivated influenza vaccine.

The chain links TRBV19 to TRBJ1-5, with 7 positions matching TRBD1. Germline CDR1 is LNHDA and CDR2 is SQIVND (reference sequence). J gave up 5 bases and V 4 bases, and 11 bases lay outside the gene matches. The length of the CDR3 is 16 residues. In DNA form, the CDR3 reads TGTGCCAGTAGTACTTCCAGGGGGGAATTCGATCAGCCCCAGCATTTT. Protein: CASSTSRGEFDQPQHF.

This clonotype turned up a few times. V is TRBV4-3 and J is TRBJ2-1; the match to TRBD2 covers 10 bases. The CDR3 contains 16 residues. Germline V CDR1 and CDR2: LGHNA, YSLEER. The J segment lost 5 bases and the V segment lost 3 bases, leaving 7 bases of the junction unmatched. DNA of the CDR3: TGCGCCAGCAGCCATGCCCCAGCGGGAGGGAACAATGAGCAGTTCTTC. Protein: CASSHAPAGGNNEQFF.

This clonotype was detected ten times or more. This chain joins TRBV12-3 or TRBV12-4 and TRBJ2-2; 8 bases are a match to TRBD1. The length of the CDR3 is 21 residues. J gave up 0 bases and V 3 bases, and 18 bases lay outside the gene matches. The CDR3 sequence: CASSFYGPITGGGSNTGELFF. The CDR3 region has the DNA TGTGCCAGCAGTTTTTACGGGCCCATAACAGGGGGTGGTTCGAACACCGGGGAGCTGTTTTTT.

The chain uses TRBV11-2 and TRBJ2-7, with unresolved D. The CDR3 sequence is 14 residues long. V was cut by 3 bases and J by 3 bases, with 12 bases left in between. From germline, CDR1 is SGHAT and CDR2 FQNNGV. CDR3 region: CASSLGRSGYEQYF. The CDR3 coding sequence is TGTGCCAGCAGCTTGGGAAGGTCGGGCTACGAGCAGTACTTC.

V and J are TRBV20-1 and TRBJ2-7; the match to TRBD2 covers 8 bases. The V and J ends lost 2 bases and 5 bases, in that order; junction bases with no gene match: 8. Germline CDR1 DFQATT, CDR2 SNEGSKA (reference sequence). This CDR3 is 14 amino acids long. Here the CDR3 reads CSARSSGSFNEQYF. The CDR3 region has the DNA TGCAGTGCTAGATCCAGCGGGAGCTTCAACGAGCAGTACTTC.

This clonotype has a count of ten or more. The rearrangement links TRBV20-1 to TRBJ2-1, with D perhaps TRBD2 (6 bases). The CDR3 totals 13 residues. The germline V and J ends were trimmed by 3 bases and 9 bases, with 15 bases remaining between them. The germline V gene encodes CDR1 DFQATT and CDR2 SNEGSKA (reference sequence). The CDR3 loop is CSARGLAGGEQFF. DNA for the CDR3: TGCAGTGCTAGGGGCCTAGCCGGGGGTGAGCAGTTCTTC.

This clonotype was counted a few times. This rearrangement joins TRBV5-1 to TRBJ2-3; 10 bases line up with TRBD2. The CDR3 extends over 17 amino acids. The junction had 11 bases not matched to a gene; V was cut back by 3 bases and J by 4 bases. Germline V CDR1 and CDR2: SGHRS, YFSETQ. The CDR3 sequence is CASSSLVSSGSSDTQYF. The CDR3 coding sequence is TGCGCCAGCAGCTCGCTGGTGTCTAGCGGGAGTTCAGATACGCAGTATTTT.

This clonotype was observed many times. The genes are TRBV4-3 and TRBJ1-3; D not certain. Trimming pared 0 bases from V and 1 base from J, leaving 7 bases between. Per germline, CDR1 LGHNA and CDR2 YSLEER. There are 15 residues in the CDR3. CDR3 nucleotides: TGCGCCAGCAGCCAAGAGGCGGCGTCTGGAAACACCATATATTTT. The encoded protein is CASSQEAASGNTIYF.

The rearrangement uses TRBV5-1 and TRBJ1-2; weak D call: TRBD1 (5 bases). Germline loops: CDR1 SGHRS, CDR2 YFSETQ. This CDR3 spans 13 amino acids. V was pared by 3 bases and J by 4 bases, with 10 bases between. The CDR3 DNA reads TGCGCCAGCAGCTACGGGGGGGGCTATGGCTACACCTTC. Its protein is CASSYGGGYGYTF.

This rearrangement joins TRBV29-1 to TRBJ1-2; D is possibly TRBD1 (6 bases). Trimming pared 0 bases from V and 8 bases from J, leaving 13 bases between. The CDR3 spans 13 residues. Germline V gives CDR1 SQVTM, CDR2 ANQGSEA. The CDR3: CSVEDMGALGYTF. The CDR3 DNA follows: TGCAGCGTTGAAGATATGGGGGCACTAGGCTACACCTTC.

The rearrangement links TRBV7-9 to TRBJ2-7; D might be TRBD1 (6 bases). V was clipped by 5 bases and J by 3 bases, with 20 bases between them. CDR3 size: 16 residues. Germline-derived CDR1 and CDR2 are SEHNR and FQNEAQ (reference sequence). The CDR3 loop is CASSPYRAAGVYEQYF. DNA of the CDR3: TGTGCCAGCAGCCCTTATAGGGCGGCAGGGGTCTACGAGCAGTACTTC.

This clonotype was recorded a few times. The chain couples TRBV12-3 or TRBV12-4 to TRBJ2-3; D unclear. The CDR3 is made up of 12 amino acids. Trimming pared 4 bases from V and 6 bases from J, leaving 8 bases between. The CDR3, as DNA: TGTGCCAGCAGTTACTCCGCCGATACGCAGTATTTT. Its translation is CASSYSADTQYF.

This clonotype was picked up a small number of times. The V and J genes are TRBV12-3 or TRBV12-4 and TRBJ2-1; D is ambiguous. Trimming pared 1 base from V and 6 bases from J, leaving 7 bases between. The CDR3 is 13 residues long. The CDR3 loop reads CASSLGASNEQFF. CDR3 nucleotides: TGTGCCAGCAGTTTAGGAGCTTCCAATGAGCAGTTCTTC.

This clonotype has a handful of counts. The rearrangement links TRBV9 to TRBJ2-1; unclear D gene. The germline CDR1 and CDR2 sequences are SGDLS and YYNGEE. V lost 0 bases and J 1 base, leaving 11 bases between the germline ends. The CDR3 has 16 amino acids. CDR3 region: CASSVAGVSSYNEQFF. The DNA of the CDR3 is TGTGCCAGCAGCGTAGCTGGGGTTTCGTCCTACAATGAGCAGTTCTTC. The full variable domain, in which reference TRBV9 and TRBJ2-1 provide the parts outside the CDR3, is DSGVTQTPKHLITATGQRVTLRCSPRSGDLSVYWYQQSLDQGLQFLIQYYNGEERAKGNILERFSAQQFPDLHSELNLSSLELGDSALYFCASSVAGVSSYNEQFFGPGTRLTVL.

The V gene is TRBV20-1, the J gene TRBJ2-3; no definite D call. CDR3 size: 12 residues. V dropped 4 bases and J dropped 8 bases, with 13 bases sitting between them. Germline CDR1 reads DFQATT; CDR2 reads SNEGSKA (reference sequence). The CDR3 is CSATPDHSTQYF. CDR3 in DNA: TGCAGTGCTACACCCGATCACAGTACGCAGTATTTT.

This chain uses TRBV7-2 with TRBJ2-7; the D gene is possibly TRBD1 (6 bases). Germline V gene sequence: CDR1 SGHTA, CDR2 FQGNSA. This CDR3 spans 15 amino acids. Deletions cut 1 base from V and 3 bases from J, with 13 bases between. CDR3 sequence reads: CASSLDGTSFYEQYF. The CDR3 nucleotides read TGTGCCAGCAGCTTAGACGGGACATCATTCTACGAGCAGTACTTC.

This clonotype was seen a handful of times. The chain is built from TRBV10-3 and TRBJ2-7, with TRBD1 matching 10 bases. CDR1 is ENHRY, CDR2 SYGVKD, per germline. This CDR3 contains 14 residues. With V trimmed by 10 bases and J by 4 bases, 10 bases remained unmatched. The CDR3 here is CATRDGTGAYEQYF. The DNA for the CDR3 is TGTGCCACCCGCGACGGGACAGGGGCATACGAGCAGTACTTC.

This clonotype came up many times. The V call is TRBV10-2, the J call TRBJ1-5, with D perhaps matching TRBD1 (5 bases). V was trimmed by 5 bases and J by 3 bases, leaving 8 bases between them. Germline CDR1 reads WSHSY; CDR2 reads SAAADI. This CDR3 has 13 residues. The CDR3 spells CASSQGVNQPQHF. The CDR3 coding sequence is TGCGCCAGCAGTCAAGGGGTCAATCAGCCCCAGCATTTT.

The chain links TRBV5-1 to TRBJ2-2; 8 bases agree with TRBD1. CDR3 length equals 17 residues. V dropped 6 bases and J dropped 7; count of bases not matched to a gene: 17. The germline CDR1 and CDR2 sequences are SGHRS and YFSETQ. The chain's CDR3 is CASNNLGQGPKIGELFF. DNA of the CDR3: TGCGCCAGCAACAACCTCGGACAGGGACCCAAGATCGGGGAGCTGTTTTTT. The variable domain in full, with the rest retrieved from reference TRBV5-1 and TRBJ2-2, is KAGVTQTPRYLIKTRGQQVTLSCSPISGHRSVSWYQQTPGQGLQFLFEYFSETQRNKGNFPGRFSGRQFSNSRSEMNVSTLELGDSALYLCASNNLGQGPKIGELFFGEGSRLTVL.